The clone carrying this T cell receptor beta chain was picked up a small number of times. Its antigen is unknown. The data stem from a study of T cells in Graves' hyperthyroidism and ophthalmopathy. Study-wide points: Ophthalmopathy was model-predicted a median 6.5 months pre-onset. Blood also contained most expanded thyroid clonotypes above 0.001. The authors' 13 V-J model separated ophthalmopathy from stable hyperthyroidism.

The CDR3 covers 13 residues. The germline gives CDR1 MDHEN, CDR2 SYDVKM. With V trimmed by 7 bases and J by 7 bases, 10 bases remained unmatched. Authors of the study amplified TCR beta CDR3 regions from RNA transcripts. TCR CDR3 underwent first-round RT-PCR with the HTBI primer set. TCRdb re-called the multiplex PCR reads with MiXCR, one entry per CDR3 protein. The sample lists 550,000 to 700,000 distinct CDR3 sequences, about half occurring once. Exclusion of patients followed from uncontrolled infection, other autoimmune disease, pregnancy or lactation. This sequence joins TRBV28 and TRBJ2-7; 7 nucleotides match TRBD2. The receptor's source is an adult woman with Graves' disease, either hyperthyroidism or ophthalmopathy (not recorded which). Sequenced: peripheral blood or thyroid tissue (not recorded which). In DNA form, the CDR3 reads TGTGCCAGCACCGCGGGAGAAGGACGAGAGCAGTACTTC. Translation gives CASTAGEGREQYF.